This T cell receptor beta chain emerged from a study of blood T cell repertoires in COVID-19. As for the study in general: COVID-19 samples from acute and convalescent phases originated in the United States, Italy and Spain. The analysed material was cDNA or gDNA that came from T cells, B-cell-depleted T cells, or PBMCs.

The germline gives CDR1 MDHEN, CDR2 SYDVKM. CDR3 length: 16 residues. V lost 6 bases to trimming and J lost 0 bases; unmatched junction nucleotides: 11. Original handling: Nucleated cell counts were estimated from reference gene primer amplification. Assay: immunoSEQ multiplex PCR; the TCRdb copy retains only in-frame clones and omits some. From that table come the V and J calls and clone size; the DNA was used to work out D and trimming. The table lists about 84,000 clones, 75% to 85% of them singletons. The sample taken for sequencing was peripheral blood. The chain couples TRBV28 to TRBJ2-7; 7 bases are a match to TRBD1. This clonotype was obtained from an elderly woman with acute or convalescent COVID-19. Here the CDR3 reads CASSTTRQGLSYEQYF. In nucleotides, the CDR3 is TGTGCCAGCAGCACCACCCGACAGGGTCTCTCCTACGAGCAGTACTTC.